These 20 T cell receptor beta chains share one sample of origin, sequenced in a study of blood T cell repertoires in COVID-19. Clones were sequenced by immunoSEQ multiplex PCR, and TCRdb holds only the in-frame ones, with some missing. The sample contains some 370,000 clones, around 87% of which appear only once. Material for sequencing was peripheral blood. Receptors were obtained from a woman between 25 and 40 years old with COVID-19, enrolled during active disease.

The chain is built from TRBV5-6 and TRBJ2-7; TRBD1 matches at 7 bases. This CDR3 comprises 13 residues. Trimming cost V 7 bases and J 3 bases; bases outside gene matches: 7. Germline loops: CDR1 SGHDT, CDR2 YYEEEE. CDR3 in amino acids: CASLRTGRYEQYF. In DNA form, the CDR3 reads TGTGCCAGCCTCCGGACAGGTCGCTACGAGCAGTACTTC. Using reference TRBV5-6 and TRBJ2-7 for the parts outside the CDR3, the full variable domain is DAGVTQSPTHLIKTRGQQVTLRCSPKSGHDTVSWYQQALGQGPQFIFQYYEEEERQRGNFPDRFSGHQFPNYSSELNVNALLLGDSALYLCASLRTGRYEQYFGPGTRLTVT.

The CDR3 coding sequence is TGTGCCAGCAGCTTGGCCAGCGGGAGGTTCAATGAGCAGTTCTTC. It is translated as CASSLASGRFNEQFF. This chain uses TRBV5-4 with TRBJ2-1; 9 bases match TRBD2. The CDR3 loop spans 15 amino acids. Per the germline V gene, CDR1 is SGHNT and CDR2 is YYREEE (reference sequence). Losses at the gene ends were 0 bases for V and 6 bases for J; bases not matched to a gene: 4.

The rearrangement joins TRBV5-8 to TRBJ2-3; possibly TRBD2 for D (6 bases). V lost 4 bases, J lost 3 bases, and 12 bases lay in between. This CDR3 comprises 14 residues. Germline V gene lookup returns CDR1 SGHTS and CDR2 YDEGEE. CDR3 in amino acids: CASSARLGTDTQYF. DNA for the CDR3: TGTGCCAGCAGCGCGCGACTAGGAACAGATACGCAGTATTTT. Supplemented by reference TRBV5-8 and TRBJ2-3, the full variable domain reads EAGVTQSPTHLIKTRGQQATLRCSPISGHTSVYWYQQALGLGLQFLLWYDEGEERNRGNFPPRFSGRQFPNYSSELNVNALELEDSALYLCASSARLGTDTQYFGPGTRLTVL.

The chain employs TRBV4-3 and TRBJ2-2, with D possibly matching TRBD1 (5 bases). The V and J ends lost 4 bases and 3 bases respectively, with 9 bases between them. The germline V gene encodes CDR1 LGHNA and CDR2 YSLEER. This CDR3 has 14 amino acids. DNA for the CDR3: TGCGCCAGCAGCCTGGACACTTACACCGGGGAGCTGTTTTTT. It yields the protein CASSLDTYTGELFF.

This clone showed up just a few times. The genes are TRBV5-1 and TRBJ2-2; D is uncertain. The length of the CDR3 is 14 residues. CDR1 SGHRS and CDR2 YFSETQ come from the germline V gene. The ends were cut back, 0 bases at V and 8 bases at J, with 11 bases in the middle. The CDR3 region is CASSLGPSVGELFF. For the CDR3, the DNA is TGCGCCAGCAGCTTGGGCCCTTCGGTAGGGGAGCTGTTTTTT.

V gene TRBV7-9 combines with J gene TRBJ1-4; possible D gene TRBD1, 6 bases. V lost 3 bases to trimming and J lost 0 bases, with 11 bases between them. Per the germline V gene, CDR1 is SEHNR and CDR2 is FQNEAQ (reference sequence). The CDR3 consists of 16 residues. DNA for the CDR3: TGTGCCAGCAGCTTGCGGGGGGCCGCAACTAATGAAAAACTGTTTTTT. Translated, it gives CASSLRGAATNEKLFF.

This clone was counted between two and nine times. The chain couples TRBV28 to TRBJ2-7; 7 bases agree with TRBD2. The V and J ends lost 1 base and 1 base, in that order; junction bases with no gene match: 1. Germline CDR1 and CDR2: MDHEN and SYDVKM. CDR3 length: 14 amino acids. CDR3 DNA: TGTGCCAGCAGTTTATCTAGCGGATCCTACGAGCAGTACTTC. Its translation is CASSLSSGSYEQYF.

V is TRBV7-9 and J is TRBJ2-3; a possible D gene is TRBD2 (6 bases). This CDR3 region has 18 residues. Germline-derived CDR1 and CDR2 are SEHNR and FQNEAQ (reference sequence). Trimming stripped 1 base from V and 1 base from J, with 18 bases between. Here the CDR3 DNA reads TGTGCCAGCAGCTTAGGATCACAGGCCTGGGGGGGCACAGATACGCAGTATTTT. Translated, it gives CASSLGSQAWGGTDTQYF.

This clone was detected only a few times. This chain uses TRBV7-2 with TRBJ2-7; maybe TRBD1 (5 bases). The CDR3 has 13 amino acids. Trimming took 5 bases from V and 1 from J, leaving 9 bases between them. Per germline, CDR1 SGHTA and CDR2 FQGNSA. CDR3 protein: CASSVRVSYEQYF. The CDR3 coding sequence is TGTGCCAGCAGCGTCAGGGTATCCTACGAGCAGTACTTC.

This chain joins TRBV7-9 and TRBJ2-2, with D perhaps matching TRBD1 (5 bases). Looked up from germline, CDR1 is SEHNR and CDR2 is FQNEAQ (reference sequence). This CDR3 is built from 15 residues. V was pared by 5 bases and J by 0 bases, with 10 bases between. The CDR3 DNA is TGTGCCAGCAGCCCGACAGACCCGAACACCGGGGAGCTGTTTTTT. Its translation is CASSPTDPNTGELFF.

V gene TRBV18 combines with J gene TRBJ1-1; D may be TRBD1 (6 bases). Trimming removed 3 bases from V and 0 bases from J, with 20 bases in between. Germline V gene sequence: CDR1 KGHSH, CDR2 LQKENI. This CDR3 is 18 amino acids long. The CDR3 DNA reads TGTGCCAGCTCACCTACAGGGACCCTAGGCCTCATGAACACTGAAGCTTTCTTT. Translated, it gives CASSPTGTLGLMNTEAFF.

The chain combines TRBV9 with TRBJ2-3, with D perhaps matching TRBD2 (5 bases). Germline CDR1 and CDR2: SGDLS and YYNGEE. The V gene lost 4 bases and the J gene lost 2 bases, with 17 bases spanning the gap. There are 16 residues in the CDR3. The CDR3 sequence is CASSPRRAGPTDTQYF. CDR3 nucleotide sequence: TGTGCCAGCAGCCCCCGTCGGGCGGGTCCCACAGATACGCAGTATTTT.

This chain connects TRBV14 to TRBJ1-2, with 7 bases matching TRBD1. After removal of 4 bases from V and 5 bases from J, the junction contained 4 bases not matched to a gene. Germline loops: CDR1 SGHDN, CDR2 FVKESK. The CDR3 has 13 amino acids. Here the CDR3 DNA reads TGTGCCAGCAGCCGGGACAGCCCTTATGGCTACACCTTC. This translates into CASSRDSPYGYTF.

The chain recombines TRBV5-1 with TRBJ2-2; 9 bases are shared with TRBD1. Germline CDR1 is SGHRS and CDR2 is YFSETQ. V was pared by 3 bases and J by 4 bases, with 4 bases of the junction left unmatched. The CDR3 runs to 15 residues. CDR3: CASSSRTGATGELFF. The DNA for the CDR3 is TGCGCCAGCAGCTCAAGGACAGGGGCCACCGGGGAGCTGTTTTTT.

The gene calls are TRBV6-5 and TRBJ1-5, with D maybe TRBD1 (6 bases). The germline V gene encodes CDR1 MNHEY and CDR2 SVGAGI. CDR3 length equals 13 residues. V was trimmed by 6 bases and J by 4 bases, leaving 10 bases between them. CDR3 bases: TGTGCCAGCAGCAGGACAGAGAATCAGCCCCAGCATTTT. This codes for CASSRTENQPQHF.

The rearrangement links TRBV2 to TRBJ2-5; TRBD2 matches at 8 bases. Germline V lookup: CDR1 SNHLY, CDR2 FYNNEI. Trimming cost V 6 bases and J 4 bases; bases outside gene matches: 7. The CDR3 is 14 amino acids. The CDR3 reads CASRGLVVVETQYF. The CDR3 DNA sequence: TGTGCCAGCAGGGGACTAGTGGTAGTAGAGACCCAGTACTTC.

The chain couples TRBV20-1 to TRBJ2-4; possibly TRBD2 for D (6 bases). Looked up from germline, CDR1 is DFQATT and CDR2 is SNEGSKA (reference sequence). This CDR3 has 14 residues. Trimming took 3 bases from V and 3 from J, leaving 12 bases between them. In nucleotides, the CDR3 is TGCAGTGCTAGTCGGGAGATGGGCAAAAACATTCAGTACTTC. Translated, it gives CSASREMGKNIQYF.

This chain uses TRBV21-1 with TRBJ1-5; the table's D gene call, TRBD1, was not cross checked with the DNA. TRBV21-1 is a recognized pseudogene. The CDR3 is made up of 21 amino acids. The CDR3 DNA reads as TGTGCCAGCAGCAAAATCGACGAGACAGGGGAGGCCCGGGATAGCAATCAGCCCCAGCATTTT. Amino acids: CASSKIDETGEARDSNQPQHF.

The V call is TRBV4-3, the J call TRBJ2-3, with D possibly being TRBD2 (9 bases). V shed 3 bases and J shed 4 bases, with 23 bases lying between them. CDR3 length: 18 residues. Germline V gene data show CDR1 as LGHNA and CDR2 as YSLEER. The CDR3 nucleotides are TGCGCCAGCAGCCAGAAGGTCCAGGGGGCGGGGGGGCCAGATACGCAGTATTTT. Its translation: CASSQKVQGAGGPDTQYF.

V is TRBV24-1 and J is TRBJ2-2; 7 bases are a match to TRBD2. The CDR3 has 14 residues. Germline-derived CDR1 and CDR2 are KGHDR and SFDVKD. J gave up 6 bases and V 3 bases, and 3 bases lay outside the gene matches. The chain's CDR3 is CATSDPGLAGELFF. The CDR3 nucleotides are TGTGCCACCAGTGATCCCGGACTAGCCGGGGAGCTGTTTTTT.